These T cell receptor beta chains were read from a single sample in a study of beta chain features in type 1 diabetes. Data came from immunoSEQ multiplex PCR; TCRdb stores just in-frame clones and leaves some out. The data hold over 700,000 clones, with about a sixth observed a single time. The sample comprised naive CD4+ T cells from blood. The receptor source for this set is a woman between 18 and 29 years old in good health. The CDR3 runs from the conserved cysteine through the conserved F or W. The order of the fields is CDR3 protein, CDR3 DNA, V gene, J gene, clone size, D gene. A D gene is named only where the DNA matches it firmly. Expanded clones are given a class, and other clones once, few, many or no size at all.

CDR3: CASSLAGETTDTQYF
DNA: TGCGCCAGCAGCTTGGCGGGGGAGACCACAGATACGCAGTATTTT
V: TRBV5-1
J: TRBJ2-3
size: few
D: NA

CDR3: CASRTTSGGPYEQYF
DNA: TGTGCCAGCAGAACGACTAGCGGGGGGCCCTACGAGCAGTACTTC
V: TRBV6-5
J: TRBJ2-7
size: NA
D: TRBD2

CDR3: CVVGRDGYEQYF
DNA: TGTGTCGTGGGGAGAGATGGCTACGAGCAGTACTTC
V: TRBV7-2
J: TRBJ2-7
size: NA
D: NA

CDR3: CASSLRRHFTGELFF
DNA: TGTGCCAGCAGCTTAAGGCGACACTTCACCGGGGAGCTGTTTTTT
V: TRBV7-9
J: TRBJ2-2
size: few
D: NA

CDR3: CASSVDSSYNEQFF
DNA: TGTGCCAGCAGCGTAGACAGTTCCTACAATGAGCAGTTCTTC
V: TRBV5-4
J: TRBJ2-1
size: few
D: NA

CDR3: CASSSWDRGREQFF
DNA: TGTGCCAGCAGCTCCTGGGACAGGGGGCGAGAGCAGTTCTTC
V: TRBV7-2
J: TRBJ2-1
size: few
D: TRBD1

CDR3: CSGKGATRAYNEQFF
DNA: TGCAGCGGGAAGGGCGCAACAAGAGCCTACAATGAGCAGTTCTTC
V: TRBV29-1
J: TRBJ2-1
size: NA
D: NA

CDR3: CASSARPAMSYEQYF
DNA: TGTGCCAGCAGTGCCCGCCCGGCGATGTCCTACGAGCAGTACTTC
V: TRBV27
J: TRBJ2-7
size: few
D: NA

CDR3: CASSLTVGLSYEQYF
DNA: TGTGCCAGCAGCCTTACGGTGGGGTTATCCTACGAGCAGTACTTC
V: TRBV7-2
J: TRBJ2-7
size: NA
D: NA

CDR3: CASTPTATSYGYTF
DNA: TGTGCCAGCACTCCGACAGCAACTAGCTATGGCTACACCTTC
V: TRBV2
J: TRBJ1-2
size: few
D: NA

CDR3: CASSQEWGTANFQFF
DNA: TGCGCCAGCAGCCAAGAGTGGGGGACAGCGAACTTCCAGTTCTTC
V: TRBV4-1
J: TRBJ2-1
size: NA
D: TRBD1

CDR3: CASSLGLRDYEQYF
DNA: TGTGCCAGCAGCTTAGGTTTGCGGGACTACGAGCAGTACTTC
V: TRBV7-6
J: TRBJ2-7
size: few
D: NA

CDR3: CASSWTPGEGEPQHF
DNA: TGTGCCAGCAGCTGGACACCGGGGGAGGGTGAGCCCCAGCATTTT
V: TRBV11-2
J: TRBJ1-5
size: few
D: NA

CDR3: CASSYSGPPRGEQFF
DNA: TGTGCCAGCAGTTACTCGGGACCCCCTCGGGGTGAGCAGTTCTTC
V: TRBV6-5
J: TRBJ2-1
size: NA
D: NA

CDR3: CASARLQGLYGYTF
DNA: TGTGCCAGCGCGAGACTACAGGGCCTCTATGGCTACACCTTC
V: TRBV6-5
J: TRBJ1-2
size: NA
D: NA

CDR3: CASSFLAETTDTQYF
DNA: TGCGCCAGCAGCTTTCTAGCGGAGACCACAGATACGCAGTATTTT
V: TRBV5-1
J: TRBJ2-3
size: NA
D: TRBD2

CDR3: CASSFGSGQGLKNIQYF
DNA: TGTGCCAGCAGTTTCGGGTCAGGACAGGGGTTGAAAAACATTCAGTACTTC
V: TRBV27
J: TRBJ2-4
size: NA
D: TRBD1

CDR3: CASSPGQFYGYTF
DNA: TGTGCCAGCAGCCCGGGACAGTTCTATGGCTACACCTTC
V: TRBV28
J: TRBJ1-2
size: few
D: TRBD1

CDR3: CASSGDSGANVLTF
DNA: TGTGCCAGCAGTGGGGATTCTGGGGCCAACGTCCTGACTTTC
V: TRBV2
J: TRBJ2-6
size: few
D: NA

CDR3: CASSSLGSSGVREQFF
DNA: TGTGCCAGCAGCTCACTCGGGTCTAGCGGCGTTCGTGAGCAGTTCTTC
V: TRBV13
J: TRBJ2-1
size: NA
D: TRBD2

CDR3: CASRAGTKNIQYF
DNA: TGTGCCAGCAGAGCCGGGACAAAAAACATTCAGTACTTC
V: TRBV6-6
J: TRBJ2-4
size: NA
D: NA

CDR3: CATSKQGRSTDTQYF
DNA: TGTGCCACCAGCAAGCAGGGACGGAGCACAGATACGCAGTATTTT
V: TRBV15
J: TRBJ2-3
size: NA
D: NA

CDR3: CASSPPGWQETQYF
DNA: TGTGCCAGCAGTCCCCCCGGGTGGCAAGAGACCCAGTACTTC
V: TRBV28
J: TRBJ2-5
size: NA
D: NA